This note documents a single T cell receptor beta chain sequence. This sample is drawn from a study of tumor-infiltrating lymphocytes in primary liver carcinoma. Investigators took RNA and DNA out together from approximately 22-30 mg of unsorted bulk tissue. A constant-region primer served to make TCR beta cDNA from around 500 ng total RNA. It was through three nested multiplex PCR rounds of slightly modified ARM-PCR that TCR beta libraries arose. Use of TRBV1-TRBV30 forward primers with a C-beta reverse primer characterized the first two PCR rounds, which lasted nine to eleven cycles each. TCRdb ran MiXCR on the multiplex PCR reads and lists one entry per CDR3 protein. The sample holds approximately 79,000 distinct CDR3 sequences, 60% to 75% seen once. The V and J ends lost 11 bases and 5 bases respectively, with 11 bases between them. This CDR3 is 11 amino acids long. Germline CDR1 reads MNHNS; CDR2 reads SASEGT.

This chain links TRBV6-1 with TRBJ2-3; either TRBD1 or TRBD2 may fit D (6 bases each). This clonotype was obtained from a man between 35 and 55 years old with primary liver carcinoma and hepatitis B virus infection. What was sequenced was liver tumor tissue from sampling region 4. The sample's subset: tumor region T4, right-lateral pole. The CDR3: CADRREDTQYF. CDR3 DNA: TGTGCCGACAGGCGGGAAGATACGCAGTATTTT.